The T cell receptor beta chain described here comes from a study of T cells in Graves' hyperthyroidism and ophthalmopathy. Findings and limits, study-wide: Model predictions of ophthalmopathy came a median approximately 6.8 months before onset. Ophthalmopathy was separated from stable hyperthyroidism by a 13 V-J model.

This clonotype was seen many times. Antigen specificity is unknown. RNA transcripts gave rise to amplified TCR beta CDR3 regions. The HTBI primer set was used in a first-round RT-PCR of the TCR CDR3. In TCRdb, the multiplex PCR reads were re-called with MiXCR into one record per CDR3 protein. The sample has about 700,000 distinct CDR3 sequences; approximately 14% are singletons. The CDR3 spans 14 residues. Deletions cut 1 base from V and 6 bases from J, with 12 bases between. CDR1 and CDR2 (germline): MDHEN, SYDVKM. Patients counted as stable if ophthalmopathy did not develop within 18 months. The rearrangement uses TRBV28 and TRBJ2-5; weak D call: TRBD1 (6 bases). The receptor was derived from a woman aged 18-29 years with Graves' hyperthyroidism. The sequencing sample was made of blood. In nucleotides, the CDR3 is TGTGCCAGCAGTTTATCAGGGGCTTTGAAGACCCAGTACTTC. It encodes CASSLSGALKTQYF.